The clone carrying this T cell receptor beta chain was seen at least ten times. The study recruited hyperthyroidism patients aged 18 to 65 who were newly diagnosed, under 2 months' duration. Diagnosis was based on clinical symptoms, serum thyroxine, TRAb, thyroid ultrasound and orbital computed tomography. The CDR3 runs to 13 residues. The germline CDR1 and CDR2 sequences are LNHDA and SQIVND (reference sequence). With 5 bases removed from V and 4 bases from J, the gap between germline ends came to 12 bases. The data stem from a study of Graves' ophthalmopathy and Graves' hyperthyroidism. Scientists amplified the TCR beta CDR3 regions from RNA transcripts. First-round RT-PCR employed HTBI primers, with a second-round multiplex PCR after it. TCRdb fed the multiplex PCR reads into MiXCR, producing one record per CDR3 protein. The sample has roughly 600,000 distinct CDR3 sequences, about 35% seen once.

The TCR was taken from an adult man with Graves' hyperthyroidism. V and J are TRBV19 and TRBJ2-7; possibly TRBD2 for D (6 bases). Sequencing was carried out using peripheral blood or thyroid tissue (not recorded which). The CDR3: CASSPVGGYEQYF. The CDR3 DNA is TGTGCCAGTAGTCCAGTGGGGGGTTACGAGCAGTACTTC.